The rows below give T cell receptor beta chains drawn from one sample of a study of shared clonotypes between healthy human individuals. The assay was immunoSEQ multiplex PCR, and TCRdb's table has in-frame clones only and misses some. Here the sample spans about 2 million clones, approximately 95% being singletons. The source material was naive CD8+ T cells sorted from blood. Receptors were obtained from a man aged 18 to 29 in good health. CDR3s include the opening cysteine and the closing phenylalanine or tryptophan. The D gene is left open where the match is weak. Clone size is shown for a subset of rows, as once, few, many or a class of expanded clone.

CDR3 length: 13; V gene: TRBV15; D gene: .; J gene: TRBJ2-7; clone size: .; CDR3 protein: CATSNPQNYEQYF; CDR3 DNA: TGTGCCACCAGCAATCCGCAGAACTACGAGCAGTACTTC
CDR3 length: 13; V gene: TRBV5-5; D gene: .; J gene: TRBJ2-7; clone size: .; CDR3 protein: CASSLVHTYEQYF; CDR3 DNA: TGTGCCAGCAGCTTGGTTCATACCTACGAGCAGTACTTC
CDR3 length: 13; V gene: TRBV7-8; D gene: .; J gene: TRBJ2-7; clone size: .; CDR3 protein: CASSLGPGHEQYF; CDR3 DNA: TGTGCCAGCAGCTTAGGCCCTGGCCATGAGCAGTACTTC
CDR3 length: 11; V gene: TRBV6-1; D gene: .; J gene: TRBJ2-7; clone size: few; CDR3 protein: CASSEGYEQYF; CDR3 DNA: TGTGCCAGCAGTGAGGGATACGAGCAGTACTTC
CDR3 length: 13; V gene: TRBV6-1; D gene: .; J gene: TRBJ2-3; clone size: .; CDR3 protein: CASSEALMDTQYF; CDR3 DNA: TGTGCCAGCAGTGAGGCCCTCATGGATACGCAGTATTTT
CDR3 length: 16; V gene: TRBV5-1; D gene: TRBD1; J gene: TRBJ2-1; clone size: .; CDR3 protein: CASSYLTGEPYNEQFF; CDR3 DNA: TGCGCCAGCAGCTACCTGACAGGGGAGCCCTACAATGAGCAGTTCTTC
CDR3 length: 15; V gene: TRBV28; D gene: .; J gene: TRBJ1-2; clone size: .; CDR3 protein: CASSLLAQGYYGYTF; CDR3 DNA: TGTGCCAGCAGTTTATTGGCCCAGGGTTACTATGGCTACACCTTC
CDR3 length: 14; V gene: TRBV7-9; D gene: TRBD2; J gene: TRBJ2-6; clone size: .; CDR3 protein: CASMTSAGANVLTF; CDR3 DNA: TGTGCCAGCATGACTAGCGCTGGGGCCAACGTCCTGACTTTC
CDR3 length: 14; V gene: TRBV27; D gene: .; J gene: TRBJ1-3; clone size: .; CDR3 protein: CASSLTGLSDTIYF; CDR3 DNA: TGTGCCAGCAGTTTGACAGGCCTCTCGGACACCATATATTTT
CDR3 length: 13; V gene: TRBV30; D gene: .; J gene: TRBJ2-5; clone size: .; CDR3 protein: CAWSGGDEETQYF; CDR3 DNA: TGTGCCTGGAGTGGAGGGGATGAAGAGACCCAGTACTTC
CDR3 length: 11; V gene: TRBV20-1; D gene: .; J gene: TRBJ1-2; clone size: .; CDR3 protein: CSASLNYGYTF; CDR3 DNA: TGCAGTGCTAGCCTTAACTATGGCTACACCTTC
CDR3 length: 18; V gene: TRBV7-9; D gene: TRBD2; J gene: TRBJ2-1; clone size: .; CDR3 protein: CAFHSTSEDATSYNEQFF; CDR3 DNA: TGTGCCTTCCACTCGACTAGCGAGGACGCCACCTCCTACAATGAGCAGTTCTTC
CDR3 length: 14; V gene: TRBV30; D gene: .; J gene: TRBJ2-7; clone size: .; CDR3 protein: CAWGQLEGNYEQYF; CDR3 DNA: TGTGCCTGGGGACAGCTGGAGGGGAACTACGAGCAGTACTTC
CDR3 length: 14; V gene: TRBV5-4; D gene: TRBD2; J gene: TRBJ2-7; clone size: .; CDR3 protein: CASSPGTTLDEQYF; CDR3 DNA: TGTGCCAGCAGCCCCGGGACTACTCTCGACGAGCAGTACTTC
CDR3 length: 15; V gene: TRBV11-2; D gene: .; J gene: TRBJ2-1; clone size: .; CDR3 protein: CASSKAGEANYEQFF; CDR3 DNA: TGTGCCAGCAGCAAGGCCGGGGAGGCGAATTATGAGCAGTTCTTC
CDR3 length: 15; V gene: TRBV9; D gene: .; J gene: TRBJ2-1; clone size: .; CDR3 protein: CASSVDPARSYEQFF; CDR3 DNA: TGTGCCAGCAGCGTAGATCCCGCTAGGTCATATGAGCAGTTCTTC
CDR3 length: 13; V gene: TRBV7-9; D gene: .; J gene: TRBJ1-2; clone size: .; CDR3 protein: CASSHSTGYGYTF; CDR3 DNA: TGTGCCAGCAGCCACAGCACGGGCTATGGCTACACCTTC
CDR3 length: 15; V gene: TRBV6-5; D gene: .; J gene: TRBJ1-1; clone size: .; CDR3 protein: CASSYIGREDTEAFF; CDR3 DNA: TGTGCCAGCAGTTACATTGGGAGGGAGGACACTGAAGCTTTCTTT
CDR3 length: 13; V gene: TRBV7-2; D gene: .; J gene: TRBJ2-3; clone size: .; CDR3 protein: CASSSDYTDTQYF; CDR3 DNA: TGTGCCAGCAGCTCAGACTACACAGATACGCAGTATTTT
CDR3 length: 18; V gene: TRBV9; D gene: .; J gene: TRBJ2-1; clone size: once; CDR3 protein: CASSLGAGLQSSYNEQFF; CDR3 DNA: TGTGCCAGCAGCTTGGGCGCCGGACTCCAAAGCTCCTACAATGAGCAGTTCTTC